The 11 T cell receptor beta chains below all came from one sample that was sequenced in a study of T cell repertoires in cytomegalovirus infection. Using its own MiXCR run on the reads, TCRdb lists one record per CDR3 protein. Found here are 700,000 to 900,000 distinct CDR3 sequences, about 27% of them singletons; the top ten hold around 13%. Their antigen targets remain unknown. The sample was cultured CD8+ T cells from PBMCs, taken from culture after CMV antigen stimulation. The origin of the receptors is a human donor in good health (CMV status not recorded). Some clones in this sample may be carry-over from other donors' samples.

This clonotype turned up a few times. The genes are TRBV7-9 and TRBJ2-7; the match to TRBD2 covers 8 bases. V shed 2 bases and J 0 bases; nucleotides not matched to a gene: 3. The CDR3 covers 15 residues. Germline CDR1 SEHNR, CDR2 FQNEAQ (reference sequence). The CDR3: CASSLTGGFSYEQYF. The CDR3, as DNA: TGTGCCAGCAGCTTAACGGGGGGGTTCTCCTACGAGCAGTACTTC.

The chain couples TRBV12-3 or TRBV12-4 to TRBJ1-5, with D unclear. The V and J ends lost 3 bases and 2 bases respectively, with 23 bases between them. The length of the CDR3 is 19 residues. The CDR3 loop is CASSFELSPLKLGNQPQHF. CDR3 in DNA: TGTGCCAGCAGTTTCGAACTCTCCCCCCTCAAATTAGGCAATCAGCCCCAGCATTTT.

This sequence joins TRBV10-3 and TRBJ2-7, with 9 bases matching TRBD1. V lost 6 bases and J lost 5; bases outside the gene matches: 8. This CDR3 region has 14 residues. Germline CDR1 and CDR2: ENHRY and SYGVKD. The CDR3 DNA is TGTGCCATCAGACTACAGGGGGCGAATCACGAGCAGTACTTC. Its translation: CAIRLQGANHEQYF.

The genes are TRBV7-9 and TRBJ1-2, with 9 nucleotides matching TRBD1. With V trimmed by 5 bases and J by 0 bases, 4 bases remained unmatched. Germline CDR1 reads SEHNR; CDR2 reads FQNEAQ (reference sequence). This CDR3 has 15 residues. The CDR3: CASSLGTGTNYGYTF. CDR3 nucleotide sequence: TGTGCCAGCAGCCTAGGGACAGGGACTAACTATGGCTACACCTTC.

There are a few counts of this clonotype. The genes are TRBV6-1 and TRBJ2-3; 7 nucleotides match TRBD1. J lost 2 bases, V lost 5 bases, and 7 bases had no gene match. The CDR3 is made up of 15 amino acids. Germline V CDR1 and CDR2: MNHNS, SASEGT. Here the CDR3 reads CASSLWTGVTDTQYF. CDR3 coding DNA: TGTGCCAGCAGTCTTTGGACAGGAGTCACAGATACGCAGTATTTT.

The CDR3 loop reads CASSSLLGQGVAYEQYF. The CDR3 DNA is TGCGCCAGCAGCTCCCTCCTCGGGCAGGGGGTAGCCTACGAGCAGTACTTC. V gene TRBV5-1 combines with J gene TRBJ2-7; TRBD1 matches at 7 bases. V dropped 3 bases and J dropped 2; count of bases not matched to a gene: 14. The CDR3 has 17 residues. Germline V gene sequence: CDR1 SGHRS, CDR2 YFSETQ. The variable domain in full, with the rest retrieved from reference TRBV5-1 and TRBJ2-7, is KAGVTQTPRYLIKTRGQQVTLSCSPISGHRSVSWYQQTPGQGLQFLFEYFSETQRNKGNFPGRFSGRQFSNSRSEMNVSTLELGDSALYLCASSSLLGQGVAYEQYFGPGTRLTVT.

The CDR3 coding sequence is TGTGCCATCAGTGAAGAGGGTACTACGCAGTATTTT. This translates into CAISEEGTTQYF. The chain joins TRBV10-3 to TRBJ2-3, with D perhaps matching TRBD2 (5 bases). The CDR3 loop spans 12 amino acids. CDR1 is ENHRY and CDR2 is SYGVKD in the germline V gene. Trimming removed 3 bases at V and 8 bases at J, with 9 bases between.

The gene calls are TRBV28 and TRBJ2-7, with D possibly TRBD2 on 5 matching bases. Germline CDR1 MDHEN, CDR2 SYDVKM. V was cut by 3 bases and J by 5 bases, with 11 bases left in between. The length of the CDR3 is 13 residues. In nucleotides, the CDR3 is TGTGCCAGCAGTTTTGCCGGGAACCACGAGCAGTACGTC. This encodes CASSFAGNHEQYV.

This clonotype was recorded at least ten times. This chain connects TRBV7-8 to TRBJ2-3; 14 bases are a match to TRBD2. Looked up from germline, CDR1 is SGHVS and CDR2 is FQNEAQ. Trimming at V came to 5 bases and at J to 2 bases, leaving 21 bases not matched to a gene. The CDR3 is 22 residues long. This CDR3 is CASSRTLYGLAGGPMPTDTQYF. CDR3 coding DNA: TGTGCCAGCAGCCGGACCCTCTATGGACTAGCGGGGGGACCTATGCCCACAGATACGCAGTATTTT.

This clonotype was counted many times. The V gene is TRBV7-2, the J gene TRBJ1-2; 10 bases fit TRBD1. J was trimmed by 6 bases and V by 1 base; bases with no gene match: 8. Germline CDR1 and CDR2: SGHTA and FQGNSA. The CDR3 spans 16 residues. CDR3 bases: TGTGCCAGCAGCTTAGGCGCCGGGACAGGGGTGGATGGCTACACCTTC. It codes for CASSLGAGTGVDGYTF.

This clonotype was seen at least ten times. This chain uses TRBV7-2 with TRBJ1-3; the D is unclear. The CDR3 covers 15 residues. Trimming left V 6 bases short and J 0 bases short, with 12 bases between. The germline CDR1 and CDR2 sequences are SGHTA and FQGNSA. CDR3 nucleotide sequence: TGTGCCAGCAGGCAGGTCGGAAGCTCTGGAAACACCATATATTTT. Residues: CASRQVGSSGNTIYF.